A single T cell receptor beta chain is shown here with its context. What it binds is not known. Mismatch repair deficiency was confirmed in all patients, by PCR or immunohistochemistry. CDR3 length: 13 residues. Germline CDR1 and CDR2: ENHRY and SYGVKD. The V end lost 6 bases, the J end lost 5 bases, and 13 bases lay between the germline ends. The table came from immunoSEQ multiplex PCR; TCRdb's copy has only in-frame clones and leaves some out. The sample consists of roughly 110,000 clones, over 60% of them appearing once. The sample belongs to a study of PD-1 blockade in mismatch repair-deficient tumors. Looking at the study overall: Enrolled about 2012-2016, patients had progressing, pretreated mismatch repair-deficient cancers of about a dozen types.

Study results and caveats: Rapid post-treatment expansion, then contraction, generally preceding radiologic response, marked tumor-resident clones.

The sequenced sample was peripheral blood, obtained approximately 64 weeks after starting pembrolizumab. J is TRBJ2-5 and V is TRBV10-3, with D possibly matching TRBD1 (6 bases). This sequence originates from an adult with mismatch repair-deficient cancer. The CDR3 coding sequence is TGTGCCATCAGGCCAGGGGAAGGTGAGACCCAGTACTTC. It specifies CAIRPGEGETQYF.